Sequencing of this TCR beta chain was carried out in a study of T cells expressing NK-cell markers. Findings and limits, study-wide: HCMV specificity of expanded NKG2C+ T cell clones remained unclear.

About this clonotype: The antigen remains undetermined.

One entry per CDR3 protein, without DNA, is what TCRdb gives after re-calling the 5' RACE reads. The sample table sets out 130,000 to 150,000 distinct CDR3 sequences. This CDR3 has 14 residues. Looked up from germline, CDR1 is SGHAT and CDR2 is FQNNGV. The genes are TRBV11-2 and TRBJ1-1. The sequencing sample was made of blood T cells: a sorted CD56 or NKG2C T cell subset, CD4+ or CD8+ T cells, or bulk PBMC T cells (not recorded which). This clonotype was obtained from a man between 18 and 29 years old in good health. This CDR3 reads CASSSTSENTEAFF.